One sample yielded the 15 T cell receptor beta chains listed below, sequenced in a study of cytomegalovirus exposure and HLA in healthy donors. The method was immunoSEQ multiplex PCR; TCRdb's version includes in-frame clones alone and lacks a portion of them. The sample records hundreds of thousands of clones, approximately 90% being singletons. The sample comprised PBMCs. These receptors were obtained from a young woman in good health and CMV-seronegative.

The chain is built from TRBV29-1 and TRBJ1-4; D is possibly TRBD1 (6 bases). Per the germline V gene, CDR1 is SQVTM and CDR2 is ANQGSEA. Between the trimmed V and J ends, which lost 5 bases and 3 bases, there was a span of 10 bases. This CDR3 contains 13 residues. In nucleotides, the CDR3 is TGCAGCGTTATCAGGGGTGCTAATGAAAAACTGTTTTTT. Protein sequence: CSVIRGANEKLFF.

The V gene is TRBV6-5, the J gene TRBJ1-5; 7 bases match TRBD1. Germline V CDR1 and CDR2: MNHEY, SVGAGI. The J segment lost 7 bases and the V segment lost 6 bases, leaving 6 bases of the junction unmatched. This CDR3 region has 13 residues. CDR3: CASRRGLGQPQHF. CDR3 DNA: TGTGCCAGCAGGAGGGGGCTTGGGCAGCCCCAGCATTTT.

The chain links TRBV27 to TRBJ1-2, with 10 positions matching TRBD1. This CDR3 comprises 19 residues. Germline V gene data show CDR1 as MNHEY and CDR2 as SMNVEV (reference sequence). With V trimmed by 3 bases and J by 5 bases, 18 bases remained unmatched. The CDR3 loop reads CASSLSGTGEGVSPYGYTF. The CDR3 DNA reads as TGTGCCAGCAGTTTGTCAGGGACAGGGGAGGGGGTGAGTCCGTATGGCTACACCTTC.

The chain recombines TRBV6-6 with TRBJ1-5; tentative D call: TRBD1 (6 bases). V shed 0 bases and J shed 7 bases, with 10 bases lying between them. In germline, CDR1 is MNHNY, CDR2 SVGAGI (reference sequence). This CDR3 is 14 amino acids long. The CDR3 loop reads CASSYSRGYQPQHF. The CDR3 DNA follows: TGTGCCAGCAGTTACTCTAGGGGGTACCAGCCCCAGCATTTT.

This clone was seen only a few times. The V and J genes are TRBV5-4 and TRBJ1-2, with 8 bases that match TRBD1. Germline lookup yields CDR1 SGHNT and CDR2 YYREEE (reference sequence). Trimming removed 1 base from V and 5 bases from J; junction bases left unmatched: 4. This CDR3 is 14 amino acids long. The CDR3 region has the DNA TGTGCCAGCAGCTTGCCAGGGGGCGTATATGGCTACACCTTC. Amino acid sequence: CASSLPGGVYGYTF.

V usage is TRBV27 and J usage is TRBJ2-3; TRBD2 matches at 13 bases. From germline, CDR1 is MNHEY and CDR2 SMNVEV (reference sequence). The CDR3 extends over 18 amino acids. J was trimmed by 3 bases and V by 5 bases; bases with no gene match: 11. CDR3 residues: CASSRTGTSGVGTDTQYF. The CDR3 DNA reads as TGTGCCAGCAGTCGAACCGGGACTAGCGGGGTGGGGACAGATACGCAGTATTTT.

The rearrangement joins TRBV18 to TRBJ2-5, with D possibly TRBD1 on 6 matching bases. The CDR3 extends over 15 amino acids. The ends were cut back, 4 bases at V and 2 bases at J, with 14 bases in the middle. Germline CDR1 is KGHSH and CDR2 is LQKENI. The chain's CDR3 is CASSQSVDSQETQYF. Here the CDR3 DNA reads TGTGCCAGCTCACAGAGTGTGGACAGTCAAGAGACCCAGTACTTC.

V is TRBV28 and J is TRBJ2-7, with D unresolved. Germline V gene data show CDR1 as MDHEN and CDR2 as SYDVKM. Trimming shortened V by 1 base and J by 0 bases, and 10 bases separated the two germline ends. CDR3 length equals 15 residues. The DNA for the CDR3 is TGTGCCAGCAGTTTATTAGTAGCTGGCTCCTACGAGCAGTACTTC. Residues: CASSLLVAGSYEQYF.

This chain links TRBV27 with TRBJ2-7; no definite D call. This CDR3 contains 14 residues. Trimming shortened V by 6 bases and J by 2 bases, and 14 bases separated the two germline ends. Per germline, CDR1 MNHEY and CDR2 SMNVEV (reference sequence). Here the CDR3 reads CASRVRPNTYEQYF. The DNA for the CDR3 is TGTGCCAGCAGGGTGAGGCCGAACACCTACGAGCAGTACTTC.

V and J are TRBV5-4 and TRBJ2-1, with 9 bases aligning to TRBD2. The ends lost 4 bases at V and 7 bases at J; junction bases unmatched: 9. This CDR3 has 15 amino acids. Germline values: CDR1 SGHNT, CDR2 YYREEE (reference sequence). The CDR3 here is CASSPQGGGANEQFF. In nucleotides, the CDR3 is TGTGCCAGCAGCCCCCAGGGCGGGGGGGCAAATGAGCAGTTCTTC.

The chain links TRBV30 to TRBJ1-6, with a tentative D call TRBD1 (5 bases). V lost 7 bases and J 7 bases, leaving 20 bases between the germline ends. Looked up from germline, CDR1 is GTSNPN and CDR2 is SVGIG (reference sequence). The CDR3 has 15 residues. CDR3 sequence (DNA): TGTGCCTTATCTGCCAGGTGGGAGGGGAATTCACCCCTCCACTTT. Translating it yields CALSARWEGNSPLHF. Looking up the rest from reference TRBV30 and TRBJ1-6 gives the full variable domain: SQTIHQWPATLVQPVGSPLSLECTVEGTSNPNLYWYRQAAGRGLQLLFYSVGIGQISSEVPQNLSASRPQDRQFILSSKKLLLSDSGFYLCALSARWEGNSPLHFGNGTRLTVT.

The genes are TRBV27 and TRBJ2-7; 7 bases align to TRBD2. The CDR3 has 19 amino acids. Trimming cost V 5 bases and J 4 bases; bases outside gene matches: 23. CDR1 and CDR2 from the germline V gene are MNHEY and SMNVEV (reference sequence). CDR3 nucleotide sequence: TGTGCCAGCAGTGGGAGGGCCACGTCCCCCTTAAAAGTGGGGTACGAGCAGTACTTC. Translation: CASSGRATSPLKVGYEQYF.

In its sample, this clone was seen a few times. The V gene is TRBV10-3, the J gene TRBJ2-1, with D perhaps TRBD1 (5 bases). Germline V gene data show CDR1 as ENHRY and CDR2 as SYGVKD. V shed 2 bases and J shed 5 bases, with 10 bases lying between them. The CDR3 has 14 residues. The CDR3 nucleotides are TGTGCCATCAGTGAGGGGCAGGGAAACAATGAGCAGTTCTTC. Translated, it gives CAISEGQGNNEQFF.

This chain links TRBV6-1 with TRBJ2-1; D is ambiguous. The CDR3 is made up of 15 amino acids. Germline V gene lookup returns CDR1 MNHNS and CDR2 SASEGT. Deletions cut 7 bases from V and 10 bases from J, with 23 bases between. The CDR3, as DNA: TGTGCCAGCAAGTCGACATTATCGAAGGCCGGAGAGCAGTTCTTC. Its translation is CASKSTLSKAGEQFF.

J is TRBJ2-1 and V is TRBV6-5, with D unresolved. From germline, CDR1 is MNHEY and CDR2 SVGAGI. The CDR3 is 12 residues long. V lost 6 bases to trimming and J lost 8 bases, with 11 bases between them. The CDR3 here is CASRTPPHEQFF. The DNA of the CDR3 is TGTGCCAGCAGAACACCGCCGCATGAGCAGTTCTTC.